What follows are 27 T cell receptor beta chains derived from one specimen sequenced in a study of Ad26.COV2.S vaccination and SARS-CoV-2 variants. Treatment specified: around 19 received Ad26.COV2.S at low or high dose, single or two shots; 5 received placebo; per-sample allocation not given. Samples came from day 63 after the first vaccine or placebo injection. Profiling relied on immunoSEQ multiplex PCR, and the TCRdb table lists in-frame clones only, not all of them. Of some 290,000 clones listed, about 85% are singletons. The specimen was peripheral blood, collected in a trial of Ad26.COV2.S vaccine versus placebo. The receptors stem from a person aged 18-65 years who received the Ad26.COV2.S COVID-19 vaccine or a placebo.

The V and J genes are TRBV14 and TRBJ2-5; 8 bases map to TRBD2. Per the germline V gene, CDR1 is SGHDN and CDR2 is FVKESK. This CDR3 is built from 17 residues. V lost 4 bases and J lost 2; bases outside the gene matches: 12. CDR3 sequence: CASSPLVGAGVQETQYF. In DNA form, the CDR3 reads TGTGCCAGCAGCCCCCTGGTGGGAGCGGGGGTGCAAGAGACCCAGTACTTC.

The CDR3, as DNA: TGTGCCAGCAGCCAAGATCCCGGGGGTATCGGGGAGACCCAGTACTTC. It specifies CASSQDPGGIGETQYF. This rearrangement joins TRBV4-2 to TRBJ2-5; D is perhaps TRBD2 (6 bases). This CDR3 comprises 16 residues. V dropped 0 bases and J dropped 5 bases, with 16 bases sitting between them. Germline loops: CDR1 LGHNA, CDR2 YNFKEQ.

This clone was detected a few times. The DNA of the CDR3 is TGTGCCAGCAGTCGCCCGGCGGGTAACACTGAAGCTTTCTTT. Protein product: CASSRPAGNTEAFF. This sequence joins TRBV4-2 and TRBJ1-1; no reliable D call. Trimming left V 6 bases short and J 2 bases short, with 13 bases between. This CDR3 comprises 14 residues. Germline values: CDR1 LGHNA, CDR2 YNFKEQ.

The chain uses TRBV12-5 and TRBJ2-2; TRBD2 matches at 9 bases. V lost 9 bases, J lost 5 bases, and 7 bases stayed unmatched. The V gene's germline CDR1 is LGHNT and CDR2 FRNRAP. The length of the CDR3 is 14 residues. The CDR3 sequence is CASQSSGGTGELFF. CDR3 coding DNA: TGTGCTAGCCAAAGTAGCGGGGGAACCGGGGAGCTGTTTTTT.

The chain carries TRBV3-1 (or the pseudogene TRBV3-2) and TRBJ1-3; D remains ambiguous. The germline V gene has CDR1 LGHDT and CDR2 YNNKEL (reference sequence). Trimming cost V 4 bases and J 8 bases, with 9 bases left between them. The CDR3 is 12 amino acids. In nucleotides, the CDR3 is TGTGCCAGCAGCCTCCAAACGGACACCATATATTTT. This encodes CASSLQTDTIYF.

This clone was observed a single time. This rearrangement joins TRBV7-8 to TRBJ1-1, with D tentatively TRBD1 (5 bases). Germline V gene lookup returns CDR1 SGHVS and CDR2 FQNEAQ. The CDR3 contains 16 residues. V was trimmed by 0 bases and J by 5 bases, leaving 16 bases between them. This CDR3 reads CASSLAQGPYGTEAFF. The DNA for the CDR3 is TGTGCCAGCAGCTTAGCGCAGGGCCCATATGGGACTGAAGCTTTCTTT.

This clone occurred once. The CDR3 sequence: CASSSSDQETQYF. As DNA, the CDR3 is TGTGCCAGCAGTTCTAGTGATCAAGAGACCCAGTACTTC. V is TRBV12-3 or TRBV12-4 and J is TRBJ2-5; D is uncertain. V shed 4 bases and J shed 2 bases, with 8 bases lying between them. The CDR3 spans 13 residues.

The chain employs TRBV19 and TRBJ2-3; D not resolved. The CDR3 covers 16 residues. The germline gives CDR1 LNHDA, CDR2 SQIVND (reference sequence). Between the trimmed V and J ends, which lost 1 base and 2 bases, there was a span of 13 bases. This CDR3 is CASSIGTARNTDTQYF. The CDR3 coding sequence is TGTGCCAGTAGTATAGGTACAGCGAGAAACACAGATACGCAGTATTTT.

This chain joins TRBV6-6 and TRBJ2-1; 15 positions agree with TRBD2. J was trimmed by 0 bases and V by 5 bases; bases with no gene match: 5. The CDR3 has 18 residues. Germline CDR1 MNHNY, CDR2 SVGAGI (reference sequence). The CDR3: CASSRTSGGVSSYNEQFF. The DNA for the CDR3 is TGTGCCAGCAGTCGGACTAGCGGGGGGGTGAGCTCCTACAATGAGCAGTTCTTC.

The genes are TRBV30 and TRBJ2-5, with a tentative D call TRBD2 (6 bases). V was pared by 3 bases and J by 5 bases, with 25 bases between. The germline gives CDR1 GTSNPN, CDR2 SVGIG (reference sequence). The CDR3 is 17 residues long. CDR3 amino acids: CAWRPRGSRTFRETQYF. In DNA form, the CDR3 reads TGTGCCTGGAGACCCCGGGGGTCTAGAACCTTCAGGGAGACCCAGTACTTC.

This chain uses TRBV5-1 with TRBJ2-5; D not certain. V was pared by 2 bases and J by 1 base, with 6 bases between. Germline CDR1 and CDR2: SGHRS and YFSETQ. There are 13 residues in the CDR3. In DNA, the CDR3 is TGCGCCAGCAGCTTTTTAACCCAAGAGACCCAGTACTTC. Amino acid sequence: CASSFLTQETQYF. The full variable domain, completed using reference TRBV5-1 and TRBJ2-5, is KAGVTQTPRYLIKTRGQQVTLSCSPISGHRSVSWYQQTPGQGLQFLFEYFSETQRNKGNFPGRFSGRQFSNSRSEMNVSTLELGDSALYLCASSFLTQETQYFGPGTRLLVL.

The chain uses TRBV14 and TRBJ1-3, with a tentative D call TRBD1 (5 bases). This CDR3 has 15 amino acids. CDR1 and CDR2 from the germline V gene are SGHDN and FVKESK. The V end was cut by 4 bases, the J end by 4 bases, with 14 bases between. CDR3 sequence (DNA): TGTGCCAGCAGCCCCTGGGGGGTCGGAGGAAACACCATATATTTT. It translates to CASSPWGVGGNTIYF.

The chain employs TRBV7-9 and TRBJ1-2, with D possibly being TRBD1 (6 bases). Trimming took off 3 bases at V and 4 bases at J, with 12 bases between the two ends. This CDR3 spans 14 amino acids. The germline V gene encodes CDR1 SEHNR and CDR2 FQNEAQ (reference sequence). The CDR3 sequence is CASSLRGAGYGYTF. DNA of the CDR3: TGTGCCAGCAGCTTGCGGGGGGCCGGCTATGGCTACACCTTC.

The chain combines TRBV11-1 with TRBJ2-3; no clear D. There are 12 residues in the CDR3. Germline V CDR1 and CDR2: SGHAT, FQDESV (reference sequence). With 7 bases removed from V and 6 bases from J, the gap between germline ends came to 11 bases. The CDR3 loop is CASKLDRDTQYF. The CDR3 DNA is TGTGCCAGCAAACTCGATAGGGATACGCAGTATTTT. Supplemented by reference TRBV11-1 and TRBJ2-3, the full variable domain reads EAEVAQSPRYKITEKSQAVAFWCDPISGHATLYWYRQILGQGPELLVQFQDESVVDDSQLPKDRFSAERLKGVDSTLKIQPAELGDSAMYLCASKLDRDTQYFGPGTRLTVL.

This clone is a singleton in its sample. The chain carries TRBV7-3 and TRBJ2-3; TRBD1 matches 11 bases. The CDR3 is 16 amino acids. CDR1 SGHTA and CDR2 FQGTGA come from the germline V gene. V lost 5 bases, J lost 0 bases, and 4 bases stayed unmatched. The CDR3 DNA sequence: TGTGCCAGCAGCAGAGGGACAGGGGGTAGCACAGATACGCAGTATTTT. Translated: CASSRGTGGSTDTQYF.

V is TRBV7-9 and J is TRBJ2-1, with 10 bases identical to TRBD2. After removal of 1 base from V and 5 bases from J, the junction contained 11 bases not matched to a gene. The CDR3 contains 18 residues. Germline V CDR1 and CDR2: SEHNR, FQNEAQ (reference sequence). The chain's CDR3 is CASSLVWGSSGGNNEQFF. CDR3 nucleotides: TGTGCCAGCAGCTTAGTTTGGGGATCTAGCGGGGGAAACAATGAGCAGTTCTTC.

The CDR3 bases are TGTGCCAGCCGTCGGACAGCCTACAATGAGCAGTTCTTC. This codes for CASRRTAYNEQFF. The chain links TRBV3-1 (or the pseudogene TRBV3-2) to TRBJ2-1; D is possibly TRBD1 (6 bases). The germline V gene encodes CDR1 LGHDT and CDR2 YNNKEL (reference sequence). Trimming removed 8 bases at V and 2 bases at J, with 10 bases between. The CDR3 has 13 residues.

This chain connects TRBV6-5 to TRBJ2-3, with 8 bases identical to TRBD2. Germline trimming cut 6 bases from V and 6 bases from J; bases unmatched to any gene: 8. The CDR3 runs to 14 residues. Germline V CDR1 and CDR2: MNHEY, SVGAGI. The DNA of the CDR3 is TGTGCCAGCAGATCCTTCGGGGGGGCGGATACGCAGTATTTT. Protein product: CASRSFGGADTQYF.

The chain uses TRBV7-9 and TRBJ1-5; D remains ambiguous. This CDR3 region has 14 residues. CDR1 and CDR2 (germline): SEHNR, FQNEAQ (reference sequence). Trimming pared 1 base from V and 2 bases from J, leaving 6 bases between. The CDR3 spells CASSLGRGNQPQHF. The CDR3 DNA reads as TGTGCCAGCAGCTTAGGGCGGGGCAATCAGCCCCAGCATTTT.

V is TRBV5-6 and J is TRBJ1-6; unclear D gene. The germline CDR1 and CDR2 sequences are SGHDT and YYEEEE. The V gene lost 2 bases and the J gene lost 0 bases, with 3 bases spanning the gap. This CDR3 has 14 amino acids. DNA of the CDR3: TGTGCCAGCAGCTTAAGCTCCTATAATTCACCCCTCCACTTT. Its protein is CASSLSSYNSPLHF.

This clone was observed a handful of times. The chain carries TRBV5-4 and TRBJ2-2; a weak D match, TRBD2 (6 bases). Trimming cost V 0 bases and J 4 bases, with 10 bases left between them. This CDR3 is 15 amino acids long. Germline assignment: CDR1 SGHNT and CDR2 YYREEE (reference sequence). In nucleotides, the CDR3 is TGTGCCAGCAGCTTGGCCGGGGGAGGCACCGGGGAGCTGTTTTTT. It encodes CASSLAGGGTGELFF.

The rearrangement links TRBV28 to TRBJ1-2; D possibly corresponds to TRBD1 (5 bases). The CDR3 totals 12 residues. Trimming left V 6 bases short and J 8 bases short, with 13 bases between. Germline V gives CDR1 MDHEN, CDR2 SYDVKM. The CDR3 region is CASRPGPKGYTF. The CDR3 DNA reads TGTGCCAGCAGACCGGGACCGAAGGGCTACACCTTC.

CDR3 nucleotide sequence: TGTGCCAGCAGCGCACGGACCGGAGAGACCCAGTACTTC. Protein product: CASSARTGETQYF. This rearrangement joins TRBV9 to TRBJ2-5; the D is unclear. Trimming cost V 3 bases and J 4 bases, with 10 bases left between them. Germline assignment: CDR1 SGDLS and CDR2 YYNGEE. CDR3 length: 13 residues.

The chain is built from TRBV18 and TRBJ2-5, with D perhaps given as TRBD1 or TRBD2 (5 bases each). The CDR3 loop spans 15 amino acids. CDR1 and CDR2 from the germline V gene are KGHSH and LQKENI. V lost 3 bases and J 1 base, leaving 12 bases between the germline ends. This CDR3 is CASSPQRGGQETQYF. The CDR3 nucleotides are TGTGCCAGCTCACCTCAGAGGGGCGGCCAAGAGACCCAGTACTTC.

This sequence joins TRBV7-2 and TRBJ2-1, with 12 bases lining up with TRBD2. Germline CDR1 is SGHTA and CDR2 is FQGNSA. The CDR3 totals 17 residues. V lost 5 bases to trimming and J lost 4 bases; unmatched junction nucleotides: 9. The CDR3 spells CASSTFITSGGYNEQFF. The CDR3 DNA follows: TGTGCCAGCAGCACATTCATAACTAGCGGGGGGTACAATGAGCAGTTCTTC.

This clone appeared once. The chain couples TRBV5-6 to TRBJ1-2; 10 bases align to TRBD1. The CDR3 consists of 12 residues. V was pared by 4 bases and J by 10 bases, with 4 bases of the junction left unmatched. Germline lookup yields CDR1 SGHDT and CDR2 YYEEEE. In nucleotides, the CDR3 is TGTGCCAGCAGCCCGGGACAGGGGTTCTACACCTTC. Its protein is CASSPGQGFYTF.

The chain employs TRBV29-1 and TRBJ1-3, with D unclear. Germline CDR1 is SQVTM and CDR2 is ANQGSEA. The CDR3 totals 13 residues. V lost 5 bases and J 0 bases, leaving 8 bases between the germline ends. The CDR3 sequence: CSVTRSSGNTIYF. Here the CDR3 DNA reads TGCAGCGTTACCAGGAGCTCTGGAAACACCATATATTTT. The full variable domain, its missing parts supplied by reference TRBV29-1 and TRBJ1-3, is SAVISQKPSRDICQRGTSLTIQCQVDSQVTMMFWYRQQPGQSLTLIATANQGSEATYESGFVIDKFPISRPNLTFSTLTVSNMSPEDSSIYLCSVTRSSGNTIYFGEGSWLTVV.